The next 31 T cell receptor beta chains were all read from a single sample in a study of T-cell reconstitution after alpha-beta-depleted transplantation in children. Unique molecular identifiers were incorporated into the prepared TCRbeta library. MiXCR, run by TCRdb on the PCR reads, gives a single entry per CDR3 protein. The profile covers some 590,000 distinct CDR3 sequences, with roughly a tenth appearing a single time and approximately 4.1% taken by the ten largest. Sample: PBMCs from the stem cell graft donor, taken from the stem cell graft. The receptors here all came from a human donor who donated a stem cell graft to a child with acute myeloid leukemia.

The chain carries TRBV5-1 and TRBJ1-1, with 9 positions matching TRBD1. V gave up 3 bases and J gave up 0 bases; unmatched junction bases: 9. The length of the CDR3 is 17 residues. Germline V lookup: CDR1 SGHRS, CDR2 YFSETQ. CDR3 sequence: CASSWGTGGIMNTEAFF. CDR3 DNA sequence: TGCGCCAGCAGCTGGGGTACAGGGGGCATCATGAACACTGAAGCTTTCTTT.

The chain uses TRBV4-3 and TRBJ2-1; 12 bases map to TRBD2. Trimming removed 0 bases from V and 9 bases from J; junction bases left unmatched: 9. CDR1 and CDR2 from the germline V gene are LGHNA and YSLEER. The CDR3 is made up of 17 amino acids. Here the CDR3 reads CASSQDLAGGPACEQFF. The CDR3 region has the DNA TGCGCCAGCAGCCAAGATCTAGCGGGAGGGCCTGCTTGTGAGCAGTTCTTC.

CDR3 coding DNA: TGTGCCAGCAGCTTAGCGGGTGGAGATCCTACCTACGAGCAGTACTTC. Translated: CASSLAGGDPTYEQYF. This chain uses TRBV7-2 with TRBJ2-7; the D is unclear. V dropped 0 bases and J dropped 2 bases, with 14 bases sitting between them. The CDR3 runs 16 residues. The germline CDR1 and CDR2 sequences are SGHTA and FQGNSA.

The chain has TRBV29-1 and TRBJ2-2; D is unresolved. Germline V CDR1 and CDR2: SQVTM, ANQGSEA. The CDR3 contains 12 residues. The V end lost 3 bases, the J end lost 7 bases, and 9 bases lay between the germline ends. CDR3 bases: TGCAGCGTTGACAGGATCAGCGGGGAGCTGTTTTTT. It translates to CSVDRISGELFF.

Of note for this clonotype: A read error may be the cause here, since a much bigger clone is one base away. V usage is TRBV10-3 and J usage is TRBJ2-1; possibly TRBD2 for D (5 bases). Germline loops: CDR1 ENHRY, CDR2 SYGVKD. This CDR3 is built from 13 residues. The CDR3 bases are TGTGCCATCGAATCTAGCTCCTACAATGAGCGGTTCTTC. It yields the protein CAIESSSYNERFF.

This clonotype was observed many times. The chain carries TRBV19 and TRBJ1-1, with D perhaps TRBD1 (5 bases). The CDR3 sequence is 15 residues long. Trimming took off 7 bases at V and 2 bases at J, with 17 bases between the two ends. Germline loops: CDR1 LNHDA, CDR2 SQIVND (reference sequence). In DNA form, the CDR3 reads TGTGCCAGTAAATTATTCTCGACAGTTAACACTGAAGCTTTCTTT. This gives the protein CASKLFSTVNTEAFF. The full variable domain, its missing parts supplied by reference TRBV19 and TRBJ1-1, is DGGITQSPKYLFRKEGQNVTLSCEQNLNHDAMYWYRQDPGQGLRLIYYSQIVNDFQKGDIAEGYSVSREKKESFPLTVTSAQKNPTAFYLCASKLFSTVNTEAFFGQGTRLTVV.

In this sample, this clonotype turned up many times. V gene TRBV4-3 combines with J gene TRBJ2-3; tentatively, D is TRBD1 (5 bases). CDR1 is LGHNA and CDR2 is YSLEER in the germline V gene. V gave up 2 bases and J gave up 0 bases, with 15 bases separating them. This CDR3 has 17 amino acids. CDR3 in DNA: TGCGCCAGCAGCCAATCCTCCCCAGGACACAGCACAGATACGCAGTATTTT. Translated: CASSQSSPGHSTDTQYF.

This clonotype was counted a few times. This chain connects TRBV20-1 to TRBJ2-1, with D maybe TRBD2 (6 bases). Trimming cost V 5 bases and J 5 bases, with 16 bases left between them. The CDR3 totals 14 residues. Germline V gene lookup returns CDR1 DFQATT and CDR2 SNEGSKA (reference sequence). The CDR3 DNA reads TGCAGTGCTGAGAACTGGGGGGTTAACAATGAGCAGTTCTTC. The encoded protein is CSAENWGVNNEQFF.

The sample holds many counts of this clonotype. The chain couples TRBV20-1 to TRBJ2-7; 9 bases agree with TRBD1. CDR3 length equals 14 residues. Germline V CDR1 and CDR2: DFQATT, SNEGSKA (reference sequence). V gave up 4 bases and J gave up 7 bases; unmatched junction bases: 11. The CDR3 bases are TGCAGTGCTATCCGCCGGGACAGGGCACAAGAGCAGTACTTC. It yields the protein CSAIRRDRAQEQYF.

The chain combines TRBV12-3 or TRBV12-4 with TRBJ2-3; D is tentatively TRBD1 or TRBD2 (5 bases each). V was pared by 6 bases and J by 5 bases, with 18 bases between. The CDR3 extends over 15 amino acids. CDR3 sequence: CASRSTSDGGDTQYF. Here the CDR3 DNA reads TGTGCCAGCAGAAGTACTAGTGATGGGGGAGATACGCAGTATTTT.

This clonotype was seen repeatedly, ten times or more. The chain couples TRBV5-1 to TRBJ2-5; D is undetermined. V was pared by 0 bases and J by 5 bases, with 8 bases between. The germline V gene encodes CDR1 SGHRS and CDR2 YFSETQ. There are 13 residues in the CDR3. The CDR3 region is CASSLGGTETQYF. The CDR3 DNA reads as TGCGCCAGCAGCTTGGGAGGTACGGAGACCCAGTACTTC.

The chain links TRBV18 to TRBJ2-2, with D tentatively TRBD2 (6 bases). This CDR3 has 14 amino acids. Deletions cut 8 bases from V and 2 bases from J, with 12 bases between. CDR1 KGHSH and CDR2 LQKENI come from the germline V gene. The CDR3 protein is CASIRDSNTGELFF. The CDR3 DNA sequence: TGTGCCAGCATCCGGGACTCAAACACCGGGGAGCTGTTTTTT.

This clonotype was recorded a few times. For the CDR3, the DNA is TGCAGCGTTGCCAGGGGTTCGGACATTCAGTACTTC. It specifies CSVARGSDIQYF. The rearrangement uses TRBV29-1 and TRBJ2-4, with D tentatively TRBD1 (6 bases). V was clipped by 4 bases and J by 8 bases, with 12 bases between them. The CDR3 is 12 residues long. CDR1 is SQVTM and CDR2 is ANQGSEA in the germline V gene.

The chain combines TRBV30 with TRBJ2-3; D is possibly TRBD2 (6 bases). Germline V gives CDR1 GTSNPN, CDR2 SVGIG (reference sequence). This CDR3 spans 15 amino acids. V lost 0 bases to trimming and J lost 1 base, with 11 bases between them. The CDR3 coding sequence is TGTGCCTGGAGTGTAAGGAGGGCCGGCACAGATACGCAGTATTTT. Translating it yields CAWSVRRAGTDTQYF.

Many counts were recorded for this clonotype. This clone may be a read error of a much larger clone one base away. The CDR3 loop reads CASSFGAGGETQYF. CDR3 sequence (DNA): TGTGCCAGCAGCTTTGGAGCGGGAGGAGAGACCCAGTACTTC. This chain uses TRBV5-6 with TRBJ2-5; 9 bases agree with TRBD2. Germline assignment: CDR1 SGHDT and CDR2 YYEEEE. Trimming at V came to 2 bases and at J to 4 bases, leaving 3 bases not matched to a gene. The CDR3 runs 14 residues.

CDR3 amino acids: CSPRRGETQYF. Here the CDR3 DNA reads TGCAGCCCCAGGAGGGGAGAGACCCAGTACTTC. This chain links TRBV29-1 with TRBJ2-5; weak D call: TRBD2 (6 bases). The CDR3 covers 11 residues. With 8 bases removed from V and 4 bases from J, the gap between germline ends came to 11 bases. The germline CDR1 and CDR2 sequences are SQVTM and ANQGSEA.

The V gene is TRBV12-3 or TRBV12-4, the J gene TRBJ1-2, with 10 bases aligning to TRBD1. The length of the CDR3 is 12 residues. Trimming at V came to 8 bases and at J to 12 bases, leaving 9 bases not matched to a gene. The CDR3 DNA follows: TGTGCCAGCGTCGGACCGGGACAGGGGAACACCTTC. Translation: CASVGPGQGNTF.

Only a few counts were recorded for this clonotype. CDR3 residues: CAITASSTDTQYF. The CDR3 DNA follows: TGTGCCATCACGGCATCTTCCACAGATACGCAGTATTTT. The chain uses TRBV2 and TRBJ2-3; D unresolved. V shed 10 bases and J shed 2 bases, with 13 bases lying between them. Germline V gives CDR1 SNHLY, CDR2 FYNNEI. The CDR3 has 13 residues.

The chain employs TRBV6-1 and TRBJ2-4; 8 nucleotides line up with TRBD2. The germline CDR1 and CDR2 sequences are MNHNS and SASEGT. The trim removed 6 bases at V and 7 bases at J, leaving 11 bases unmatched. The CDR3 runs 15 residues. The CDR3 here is CASSTEGAGVNIQYF. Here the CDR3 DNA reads TGTGCCAGCAGCACCGAAGGAGCGGGAGTTAACATTCAGTACTTC.

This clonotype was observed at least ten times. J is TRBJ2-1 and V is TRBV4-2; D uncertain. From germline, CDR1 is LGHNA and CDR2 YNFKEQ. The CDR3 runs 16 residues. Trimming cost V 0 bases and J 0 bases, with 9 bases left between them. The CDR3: CASSQEFSSSYNEQFF. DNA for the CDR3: TGTGCCAGCAGCCAAGAGTTCTCAAGCTCCTACAATGAGCAGTTCTTC.

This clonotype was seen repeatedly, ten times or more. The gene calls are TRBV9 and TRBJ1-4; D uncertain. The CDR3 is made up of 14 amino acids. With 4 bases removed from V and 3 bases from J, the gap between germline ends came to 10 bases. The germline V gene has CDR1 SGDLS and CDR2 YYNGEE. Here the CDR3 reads CASSRGIPNEKLFF. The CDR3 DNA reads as TGTGCCAGCAGCCGAGGGATCCCTAATGAAAAACTGTTTTTT.

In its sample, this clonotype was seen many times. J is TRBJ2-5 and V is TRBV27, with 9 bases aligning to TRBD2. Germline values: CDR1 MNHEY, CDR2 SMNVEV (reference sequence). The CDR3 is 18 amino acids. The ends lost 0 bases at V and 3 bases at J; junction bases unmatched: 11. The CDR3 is CASSLSMGSGRREETQYF. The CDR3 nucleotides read TGTGCCAGCAGTTTATCGATGGGGAGCGGGAGGCGGGAAGAGACCCAGTACTTC.

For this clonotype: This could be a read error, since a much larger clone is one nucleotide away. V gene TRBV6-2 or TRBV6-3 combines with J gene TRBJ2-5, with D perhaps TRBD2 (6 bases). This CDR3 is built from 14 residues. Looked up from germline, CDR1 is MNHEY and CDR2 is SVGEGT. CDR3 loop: CASSYGTPRGTRYF. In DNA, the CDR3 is TGTGCCAGCAGTTACGGGACTCCGAGAGGGACCCGGTACTTC.

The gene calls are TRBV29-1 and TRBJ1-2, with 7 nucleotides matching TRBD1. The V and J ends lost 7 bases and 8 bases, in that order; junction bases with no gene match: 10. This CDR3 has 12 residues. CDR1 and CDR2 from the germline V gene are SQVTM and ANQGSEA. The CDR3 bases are TGCAGCGCTCAACAGGGGTCTGGGGGCTACACCTTC. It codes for CSAQQGSGGYTF.

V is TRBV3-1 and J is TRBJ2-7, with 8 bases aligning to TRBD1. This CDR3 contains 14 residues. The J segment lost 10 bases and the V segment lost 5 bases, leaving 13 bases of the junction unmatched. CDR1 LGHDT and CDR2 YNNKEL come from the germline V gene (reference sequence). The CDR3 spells CASSGSPGGVEQYF. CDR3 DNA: TGTGCCAGCAGCGGCAGCCCAGGGGGCGTAGAACAGTACTTC.

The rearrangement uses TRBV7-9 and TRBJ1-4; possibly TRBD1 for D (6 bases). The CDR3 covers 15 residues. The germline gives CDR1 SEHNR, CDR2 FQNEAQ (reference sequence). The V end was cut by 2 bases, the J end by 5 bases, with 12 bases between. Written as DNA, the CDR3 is TGTGCCAGCAGCTTAACAGGACAGCCGAATGAAAAACTGTTTTTT. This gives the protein CASSLTGQPNEKLFF.

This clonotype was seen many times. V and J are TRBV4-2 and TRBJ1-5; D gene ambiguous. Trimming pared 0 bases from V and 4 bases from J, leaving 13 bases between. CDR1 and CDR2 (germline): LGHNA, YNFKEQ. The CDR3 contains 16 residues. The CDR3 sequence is CASSQDSGNLNQPQHF. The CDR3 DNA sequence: TGTGCCAGCAGCCAAGATTCAGGAAATCTAAATCAGCCCCAGCATTTT.

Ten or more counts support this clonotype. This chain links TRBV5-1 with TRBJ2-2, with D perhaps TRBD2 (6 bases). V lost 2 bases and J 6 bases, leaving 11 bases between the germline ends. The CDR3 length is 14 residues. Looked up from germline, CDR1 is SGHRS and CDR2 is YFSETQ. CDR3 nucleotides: TGCGCCAGCAGCTTTCGACTAGAGGCCGGGGAGCTGTTTTTT. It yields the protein CASSFRLEAGELFF.

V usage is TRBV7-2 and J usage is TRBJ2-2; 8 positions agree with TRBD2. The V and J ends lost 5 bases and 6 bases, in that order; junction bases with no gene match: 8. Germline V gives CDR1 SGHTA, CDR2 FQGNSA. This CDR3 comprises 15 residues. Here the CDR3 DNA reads TGTGCCAGCAGCCCAAAAGCGGGAGCGGCCGGGGAGCTGTTTTTT. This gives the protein CASSPKAGAAGELFF.

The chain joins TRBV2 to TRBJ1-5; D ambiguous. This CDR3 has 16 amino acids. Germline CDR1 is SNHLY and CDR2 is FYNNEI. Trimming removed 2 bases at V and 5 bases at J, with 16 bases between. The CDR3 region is CASSENFSRVDQPQHF. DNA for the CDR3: TGTGCCAGCAGTGAAAACTTTTCGCGAGTAGATCAGCCCCAGCATTTT.

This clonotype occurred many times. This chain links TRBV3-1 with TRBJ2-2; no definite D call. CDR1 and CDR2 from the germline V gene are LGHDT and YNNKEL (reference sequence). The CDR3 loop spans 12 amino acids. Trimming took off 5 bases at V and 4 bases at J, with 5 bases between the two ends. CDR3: CASSFTTGELFF. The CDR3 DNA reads TGTGCCAGCAGCTTCACCACCGGGGAGCTGTTTTTT.